One sample yielded the 27 T cell receptor beta chains listed below, sequenced in a study of T cells in tuberculosis. Described time point: new active TB diagnosis, blood taken before or within 7 days of starting treatment. Some clones are missing from TCRdb's copy, which holds only in-frame ones; the method was immunoSEQ multiplex PCR. The table records about 33,000 clones, about 91% of them present only once. The sample consisted of PBMCs, taken at tuberculosis diagnosis. The receptors were gathered from an adult with tuberculosis. Some clones in this sample may be carry-over from other donors' samples.

Regarding this clone: Sequence at one end of the junction differs from germline and may be a read error. V and J are TRBV5-4 and TRBJ1-4, with TRBD1 matching 9 bases. The CDR3 has 14 amino acids. Germline V gene lookup returns CDR1 SGHNT and CDR2 YYREEE (reference sequence). CDR3 DNA sequence: TGTGCCAGCAGCCTACAGGGGGCTAAAGAAAAACTGTTTTTT. This translates into CASSLQGAKEKLFF.

J is TRBJ2-5 and V is TRBV2; 11 bases are a match to TRBD1. In germline, CDR1 is SNHLY, CDR2 FYNNEI. V gave up 6 bases and J gave up 1 base; unmatched junction bases: 4. The CDR3 is 15 amino acids. DNA for the CDR3: TGTGCCAGCAGACCCGGGACAGGGGGCCAAGAGACCCAGTACTTC. Translated: CASRPGTGGQETQYF.

This rearrangement joins TRBV7-9 to TRBJ1-1, with a weak D call TRBD1 (6 bases). Trimming pared 4 bases from V and 5 bases from J, leaving 14 bases between. From germline, CDR1 is SEHNR and CDR2 FQNEAQ (reference sequence). The CDR3 is 14 amino acids. The CDR3 sequence: CASSSQQGSTEAFF. The CDR3 bases are TGTGCCAGCAGCTCCCAACAGGGTAGTACTGAAGCTTTCTTT.

This sequence joins TRBV5-4 and TRBJ2-7, with 11 bases fitting TRBD2. The V segment lost 6 bases and the J segment 2 bases; nucleotides outside the gene matches: 4. Germline V gives CDR1 SGHNT, CDR2 YYREEE (reference sequence). The CDR3 covers 14 residues. The CDR3 coding sequence is TGTGCCAGCACCAATAGCGGGGGGGCCTACGAGCAGTACTTC. As protein: CASTNSGGAYEQYF.

The chain employs TRBV6-4 and TRBJ1-2; D remains unclear. Germline V lookup: CDR1 MRHNA, CDR2 SNTAGT. The CDR3 sequence is 12 residues long. Trimming removed 2 bases at V and 7 bases at J, with 8 bases between. The CDR3 DNA reads as TGTGCCAGCAGTGACCCGTACGGTGGCTACACCTTC. This sequence encodes CASSDPYGGYTF.

The chain carries TRBV29-1 and TRBJ2-3; D gene ambiguous. Germline V gene data show CDR1 as SQVTM and CDR2 as ANQGSEA. The CDR3 covers 11 residues. The CDR3 DNA reads TGCGTAGAGGTCAGCACAGATACGCAGTATTTT. Protein sequence: CVEVSTDTQYF.

This chain uses TRBV11-2 with TRBJ2-7, with 8 bases matching TRBD1. The CDR3 has 15 amino acids. Germline CDR1 and CDR2: SGHAT and FQNNGV. V dropped 5 bases and J dropped 1; count of bases not matched to a gene: 7. The CDR3 nucleotides read TGTGCCAGCAGCAGAGGACAGGGAAATTCCTACGAGCAGTACTTC. Its protein is CASSRGQGNSYEQYF.

The rearrangement uses TRBV20-1 and TRBJ1-4, with D unclear. Per the germline V gene, CDR1 is DFQATT and CDR2 is SNEGSKA (reference sequence). This CDR3 comprises 11 residues. Trimming removed 3 bases at V and 7 bases at J, with 6 bases between. The CDR3 protein is CSASLAEKLFF. The CDR3 bases are TGCAGTGCTAGTTTGGCTGAAAAACTGTTTTTT.

The chain recombines TRBV2 with TRBJ1-2; D may be TRBD1 (6 bases). Germline loops: CDR1 SNHLY, CDR2 FYNNEI. V was shortened by 4 bases and J by 1 base, with 10 bases between the two germline ends. The CDR3 runs 14 residues. Here the CDR3 reads CASSVRGFNYGYTF. CDR3 in DNA: TGTGCCAGCAGTGTGAGGGGGTTTAACTATGGCTACACCTTC.

This rearrangement joins TRBV10-3 to TRBJ1-5; tentative D call: TRBD1 (5 bases). V was cut by 0 bases and J by 3 bases, with 12 bases left in between. There are 16 residues in the CDR3. The germline V gene encodes CDR1 ENHRY and CDR2 SYGVKD. CDR3 nucleotides: TGTGCCATCAGTGAGTCGGGGGGAAATAACAATCAGCCCCAGCATTTT. Protein: CAISESGGNNNQPQHF.

The chain links TRBV2 to TRBJ1-2; TRBD1 might be the D (6 bases). Germline V CDR1 and CDR2: SNHLY, FYNNEI. This CDR3 has 12 residues. The V end was cut by 5 bases, the J end by 2 bases, with 6 bases between. As DNA, the CDR3 is TGTGCCAGCAGTCAGGGGAACTATGGCTACACCTTC. It encodes CASSQGNYGYTF.

This chain joins TRBV27 and TRBJ2-3; D gene unclear. Germline CDR1 and CDR2: MNHEY and SMNVEV (reference sequence). The CDR3 sequence is 14 residues long. V dropped 6 bases and J dropped 2 bases, with 12 bases sitting between them. The CDR3 region has the DNA TGTGCCAGCAGCGCATCTTCCTACACAGATACGCAGTATTTT. It encodes CASSASSYTDTQYF.

In DNA, the CDR3 is TGCGCCAGCAGCTTAAGGGACAGCTCCTACAATGAGCAGTTCTTC. It codes for CASSLRDSSYNEQFF. The gene calls are TRBV5-1 and TRBJ2-1; 7 nucleotides agree with TRBD1. With 2 bases clipped from V and 0 bases from J, the junction kept 2 bases outside the gene matches. The germline V gene encodes CDR1 SGHRS and CDR2 YFSETQ. The CDR3 has 15 amino acids. Full variable domain (remainder filled in from reference TRBV5-1 and TRBJ2-1): KAGVTQTPRYLIKTRGQQVTLSCSPISGHRSVSWYQQTPGQGLQFLFEYFSETQRNKGNFPGRFSGRQFSNSRSEMNVSTLELGDSALYLCASSLRDSSYNEQFFGPGTRLTVL.

The DNA for the CDR3 is TGCAGCGTTGAAGCCTCGGACAGGACGTGGCGCTACGAGCAGTACTTC. It encodes CSVEASDRTWRYEQYF. This chain joins TRBV29-1 and TRBJ2-7; 7 bases map to TRBD1. Trimming cost V 1 base and J 3 bases; bases outside gene matches: 12. CDR3 size: 16 residues. The germline gives CDR1 SQVTM, CDR2 ANQGSEA.

The rearrangement uses TRBV29-1 and TRBJ2-3; 7 bases line up with TRBD1. Germline-derived CDR1 and CDR2 are SQVTM and ANQGSEA. The CDR3 contains 16 residues. V was clipped by 2 bases and J by 2 bases; unmatched bases: 10. The CDR3 DNA is TGCAGCGTTGAACTTCGGCAGGGGGTAGACACAGATACGCAGTATTTT. This codes for CSVELRQGVDTDTQYF.

This chain joins TRBV6-5 and TRBJ2-7; perhaps TRBD2 as D (5 bases). V gave up 7 bases and J gave up 0 bases, with 16 bases separating them. The CDR3 sequence is 15 residues long. In germline, CDR1 is MNHEY, CDR2 SVGAGI. CDR3 sequence (DNA): TGTGCCAGCAAACCACCGGGATCCCTCTCCTACGAGCAGTACTTC. Amino acids: CASKPPGSLSYEQYF.

The chain carries TRBV7-9 and TRBJ2-3; 7 bases align to TRBD1. Trimming at V came to 5 bases and at J to 0 bases, leaving 11 bases not matched to a gene. CDR1 and CDR2 (germline): SEHNR, FQNEAQ (reference sequence). The length of the CDR3 is 17 residues. The CDR3 DNA reads as TGTGCCAGCAGCCGGTTACAGGGGCGGGCTAGCACAGATACGCAGTATTTT. It yields the protein CASSRLQGRASTDTQYF.

The CDR3 is CASSLGGGYEQYF. DNA for the CDR3: TGTGCCAGTAGTCTTGGCGGAGGCTACGAGCAGTACTTC. This sequence joins TRBV19 and TRBJ2-7; tentative D call: TRBD2 (5 bases). Trimming took 5 bases from V and 3 from J, leaving 11 bases between them. CDR3 length: 13 amino acids. The germline CDR1 and CDR2 sequences are LNHDA and SQIVND (reference sequence).

The chain couples TRBV7-8 to TRBJ1-2; TRBD1 matches 9 bases. V lost 4 bases and J lost 8; bases outside the gene matches: 11. The CDR3 contains 15 residues. Germline V gene lookup returns CDR1 SGHVS and CDR2 FQNEAQ. This CDR3 is CASSSGGYRGQGYTF. For the CDR3, the DNA is TGTGCCAGCAGCTCTGGAGGTTACAGGGGGCAGGGCTACACCTTC.

J is TRBJ2-3 and V is TRBV27; the match to TRBD1 covers 10 bases. The CDR3 extends over 18 amino acids. Looked up from germline, CDR1 is MNHEY and CDR2 is SMNVEV (reference sequence). With 3 bases clipped from V and 7 bases from J, the junction kept 16 bases outside the gene matches. The CDR3 loop is CASSFRSWRDRGSNTQYF. The DNA of the CDR3 is TGTGCCAGCAGTTTTAGAAGTTGGCGGGACAGGGGTTCCAATACGCAGTATTTT.

V and J are TRBV19 and TRBJ1-6; D not certain. In germline, CDR1 is LNHDA, CDR2 SQIVND (reference sequence). This CDR3 has 15 amino acids. V lost 1 base and J 5 bases, leaving 9 bases between the germline ends. CDR3 protein: CASSIGEGNNSPLHF. The CDR3 coding sequence is TGTGCCAGTAGTATAGGGGAGGGAAATAATTCACCCCTCCACTTT.

This chain joins TRBV9 and TRBJ1-1; tentative D call: TRBD1 (6 bases). The CDR3 spans 13 residues. Trimming stripped 0 bases from V and 7 bases from J, with 10 bases between. Per germline, CDR1 SGDLS and CDR2 YYNGEE. Here the CDR3 DNA reads TGTGCCAGCAGCGTAGGTGGGGGCTATGAAGCTTTCTTT. It yields the protein CASSVGGGYEAFF.

This clone was counted only a few times. The rearrangement links TRBV4-2 to TRBJ2-3, with 16 bases matching TRBD2. After removal of 4 bases from V and 7 bases from J, the junction contained 14 bases not matched to a gene. Germline V lookup: CDR1 LGHNA, CDR2 YNFKEQ. The CDR3 length is 19 residues. CDR3 in amino acids: CASSPSTGTSGGASNTQYF. The CDR3 DNA reads TGTGCCAGCAGCCCTTCAACCGGGACTAGCGGGGGGGCGTCGAATACGCAGTATTTT.

The chain is built from TRBV29-1 and TRBJ1-2; D is uncertain. Germline CDR1 and CDR2: SQVTM and ANQGSEA. The V gene lost 4 bases and the J gene lost 6 bases, with 21 bases spanning the gap. The CDR3 runs to 15 residues. The DNA for the CDR3 is TGCAGCGTTGTGAAGACCGGTTTTCCTGGAGATGGCTACACCTTC. Protein sequence: CSVVKTGFPGDGYTF. The full variable domain, with the rest looked up from reference TRBV29-1 and TRBJ1-2, is SAVISQKPSRDICQRGTSLTIQCQVDSQVTMMFWYRQQPGQSLTLIATANQGSEATYESGFVIDKFPISRPNLTFSTLTVSNMSPEDSSIYLCSVVKTGFPGDGYTFGSGTRLTVV.

The CDR3 loop reads CAINQGEAGANVLTF. The DNA of the CDR3 is TGTGCCATCAACCAGGGTGAAGCTGGGGCCAACGTCCTGACTTTC. This chain links TRBV10-3 with TRBJ2-6; possible D gene TRBD1, 5 bases. The germline V and J ends were trimmed by 7 bases and 2 bases, with 12 bases remaining between them. Germline V CDR1 and CDR2: ENHRY, SYGVKD. The CDR3 consists of 15 residues.

V usage is TRBV5-6 and J usage is TRBJ2-1; TRBD2 is a possible D gene (5 bases). The CDR3 spans 14 residues. Germline loops: CDR1 SGHDT, CDR2 YYEEEE. V was shortened by 4 bases and J by 3 bases, with 11 bases between the two germline ends. The CDR3 DNA follows: TGTGCCAGCAGCACTACCGGGGACTACAATGAGCAGTTCTTC. Its translation: CASSTTGDYNEQFF.

V gene TRBV7-9 combines with J gene TRBJ1-6, with 7 bases matching TRBD1. This CDR3 is built from 14 residues. Germline V gene lookup returns CDR1 SEHNR and CDR2 FQNEAQ (reference sequence). V gave up 2 bases and J gave up 10 bases; unmatched junction bases: 5. In DNA, the CDR3 is TGTGCCAGCAGCTTACCCAGGACAGGATCACCCCTCCACTTT. Protein product: CASSLPRTGSPLHF.